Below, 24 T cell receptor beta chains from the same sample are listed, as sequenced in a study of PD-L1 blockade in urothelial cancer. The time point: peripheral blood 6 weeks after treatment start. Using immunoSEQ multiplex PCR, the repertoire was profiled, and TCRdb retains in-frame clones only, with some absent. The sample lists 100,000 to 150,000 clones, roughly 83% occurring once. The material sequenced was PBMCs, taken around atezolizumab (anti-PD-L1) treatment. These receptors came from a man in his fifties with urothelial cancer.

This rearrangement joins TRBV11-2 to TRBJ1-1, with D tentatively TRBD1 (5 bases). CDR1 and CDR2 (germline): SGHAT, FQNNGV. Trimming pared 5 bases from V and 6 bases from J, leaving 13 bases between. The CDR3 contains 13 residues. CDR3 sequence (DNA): TGTGCCAGCAGCCCCTGGGGGGGTTCTGAAGCTTTCTTT. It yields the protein CASSPWGGSEAFF.

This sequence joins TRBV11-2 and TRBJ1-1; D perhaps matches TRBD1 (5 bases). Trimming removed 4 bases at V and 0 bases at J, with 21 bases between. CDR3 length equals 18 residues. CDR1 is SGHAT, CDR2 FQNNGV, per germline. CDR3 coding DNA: TGTGCCAGCAGCTCGACGCGTGGCAGGGTTTTGCTGAACACTGAAGCTTTCTTT. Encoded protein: CASSSTRGRVLLNTEAFF.

The CDR3 DNA reads as TGCGCCAGCAGCTTGTCCGCGGGAGGCTTACCGGGTGGTGAGCAGTTCTTC. Protein: CASSLSAGGLPGGEQFF. The chain has TRBV5-1 and TRBJ2-1; 8 bases fit TRBD2. V gave up 1 base and J gave up 9 bases; unmatched junction bases: 15. CDR1 SGHRS and CDR2 YFSETQ come from the germline V gene. This CDR3 region has 17 residues.

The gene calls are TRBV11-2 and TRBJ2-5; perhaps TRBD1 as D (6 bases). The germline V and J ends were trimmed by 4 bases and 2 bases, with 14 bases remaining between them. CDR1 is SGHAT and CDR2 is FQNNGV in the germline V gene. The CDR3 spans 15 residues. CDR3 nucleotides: TGTGCCAGCAGCTCTACCCGTGGGACACAAGAGACCCAGTACTTC. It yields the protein CASSSTRGTQETQYF.

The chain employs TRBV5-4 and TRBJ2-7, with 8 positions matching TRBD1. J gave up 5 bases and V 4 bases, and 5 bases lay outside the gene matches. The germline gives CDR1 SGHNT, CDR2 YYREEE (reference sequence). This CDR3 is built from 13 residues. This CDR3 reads CASSGQGFDEQYF. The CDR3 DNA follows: TGTGCCAGCAGCGGACAGGGTTTCGACGAGCAGTACTTC.

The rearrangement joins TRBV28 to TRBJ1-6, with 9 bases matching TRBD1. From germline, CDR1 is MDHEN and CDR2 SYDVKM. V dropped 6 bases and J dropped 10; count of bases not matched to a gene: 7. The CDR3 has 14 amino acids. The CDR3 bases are TGTGCCAGCAGCCAGACAGGGGGTTACTCACCCCTCCACTTT. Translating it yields CASSQTGGYSPLHF.

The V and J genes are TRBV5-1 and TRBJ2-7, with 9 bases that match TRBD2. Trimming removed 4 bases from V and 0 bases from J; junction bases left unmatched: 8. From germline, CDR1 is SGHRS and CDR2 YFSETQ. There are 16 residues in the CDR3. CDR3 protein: CASSGAVAGASYEQYF. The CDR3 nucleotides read TGCGCCAGCAGCGGAGCAGTAGCGGGAGCCTCCTACGAGCAGTACTTC.

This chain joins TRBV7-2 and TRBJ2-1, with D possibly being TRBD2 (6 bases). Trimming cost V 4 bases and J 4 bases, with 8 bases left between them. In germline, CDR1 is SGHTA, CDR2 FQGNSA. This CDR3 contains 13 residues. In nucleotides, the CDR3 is TGTGCCAGCAGCTCCGGGACTTACAATGAGCAGTTCTTC. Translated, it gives CASSSGTYNEQFF. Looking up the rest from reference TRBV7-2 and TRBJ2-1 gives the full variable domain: GAGVSQSPSNKVTEKGKDVELRCDPISGHTALYWYRQSLGQGLEFLIYFQGNSAPDKSGLPSDRFSAERTGGSVSTLTIQRTQQEDSAVYLCASSSGTYNEQFFGPGTRLTVL.

The DNA for the CDR3 is TGTGCCAGCAGCCAAGCGGGCCAGGGGGGAATCTACGAGCAGTACTTC. Amino acids: CASSQAGQGGIYEQYF. The chain couples TRBV11-2 to TRBJ2-7; D may be TRBD1 (7 bases). V lost 5 bases and J lost 3, with 20 bases in between. The CDR3 covers 16 residues. Germline loops: CDR1 SGHAT, CDR2 FQNNGV.

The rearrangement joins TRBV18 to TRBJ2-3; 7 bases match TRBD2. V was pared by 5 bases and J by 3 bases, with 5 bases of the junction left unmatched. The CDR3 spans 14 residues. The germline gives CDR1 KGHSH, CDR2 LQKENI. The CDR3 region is CASSYGRRTDTQYF. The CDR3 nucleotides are TGTGCCAGCTCATACGGGAGGCGGACAGATACGCAGTATTTT.

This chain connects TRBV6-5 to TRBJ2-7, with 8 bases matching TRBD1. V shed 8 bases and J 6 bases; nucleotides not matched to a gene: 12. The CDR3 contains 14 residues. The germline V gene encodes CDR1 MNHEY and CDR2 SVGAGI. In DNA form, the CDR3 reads TGTGCCAGCCGTACCGGACAGGGAATCTCCGAGCAGTACTTC. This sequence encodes CASRTGQGISEQYF.

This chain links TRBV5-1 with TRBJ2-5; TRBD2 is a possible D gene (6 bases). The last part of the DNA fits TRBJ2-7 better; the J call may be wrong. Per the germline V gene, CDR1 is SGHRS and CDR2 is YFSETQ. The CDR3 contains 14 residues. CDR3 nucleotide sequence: TGCGCCAGCACCAGGGACTCGAGCTCCTACGAGCAGTACTTC. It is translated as CASTRDSSSYEQYF.

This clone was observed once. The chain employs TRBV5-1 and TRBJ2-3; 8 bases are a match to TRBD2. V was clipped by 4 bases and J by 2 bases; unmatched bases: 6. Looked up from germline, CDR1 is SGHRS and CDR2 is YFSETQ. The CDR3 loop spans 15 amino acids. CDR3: CASSAAAGATDTQYF. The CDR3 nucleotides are TGCGCCAGCAGCGCGGCAGCGGGAGCCACAGATACGCAGTATTTT.

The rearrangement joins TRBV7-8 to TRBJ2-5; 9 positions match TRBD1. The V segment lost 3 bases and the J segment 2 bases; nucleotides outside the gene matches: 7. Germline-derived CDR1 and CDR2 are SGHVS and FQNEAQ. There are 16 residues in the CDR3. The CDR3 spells CASSLEGTGIQETQYF. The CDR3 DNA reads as TGTGCCAGCAGCTTGGAGGGGACAGGGATTCAAGAGACCCAGTACTTC. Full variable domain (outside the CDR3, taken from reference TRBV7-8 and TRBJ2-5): GAGVSQSPRYKVAKRGQDVALRCDPISGHVSLFWYQQALGQGPEFLTYFQNEAQLDKSGLPSDRFFAERPEGSVSTLKIQRTQQEDSAVYLCASSLEGTGIQETQYFGPGTRLLVL.

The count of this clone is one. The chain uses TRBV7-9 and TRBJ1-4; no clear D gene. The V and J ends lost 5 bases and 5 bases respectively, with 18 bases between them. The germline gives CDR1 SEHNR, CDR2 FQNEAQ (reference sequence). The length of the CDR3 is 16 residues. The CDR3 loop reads CASSPPWGGKNEKLFF. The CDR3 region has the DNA TGTGCCAGCAGCCCCCCGTGGGGAGGGAAAAATGAAAAACTGTTTTTT.

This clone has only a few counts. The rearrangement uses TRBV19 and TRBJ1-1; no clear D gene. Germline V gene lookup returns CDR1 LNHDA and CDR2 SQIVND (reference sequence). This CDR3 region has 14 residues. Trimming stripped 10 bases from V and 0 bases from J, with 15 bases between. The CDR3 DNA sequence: TGTGCCACCATAGGAGGGAGCATGAACACTGAAGCTTTCTTT. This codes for CATIGGSMNTEAFF. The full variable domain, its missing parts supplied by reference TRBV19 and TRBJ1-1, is DGGITQSPKYLFRKEGQNVTLSCEQNLNHDAMYWYRQDPGQGLRLIYYSQIVNDFQKGDIAEGYSVSREKKESFPLTVTSAQKNPTAFYLCATIGGSMNTEAFFGQGTRLTVV.

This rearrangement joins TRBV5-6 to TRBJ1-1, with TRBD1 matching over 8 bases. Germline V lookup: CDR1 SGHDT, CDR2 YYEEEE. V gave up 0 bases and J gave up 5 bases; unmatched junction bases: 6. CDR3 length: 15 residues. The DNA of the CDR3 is TGTGCCAGCAGCTTGGCTGGACAGGGTTGGACTGAAGCTTTCTTT. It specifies CASSLAGQGWTEAFF.

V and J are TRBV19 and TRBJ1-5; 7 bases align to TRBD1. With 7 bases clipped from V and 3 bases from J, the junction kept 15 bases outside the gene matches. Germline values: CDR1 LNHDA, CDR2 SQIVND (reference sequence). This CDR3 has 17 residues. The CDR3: CASTARLNRGLNQPQHF. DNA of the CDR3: TGTGCCAGTACCGCTAGATTGAACAGGGGACTCAATCAGCCCCAGCATTTT. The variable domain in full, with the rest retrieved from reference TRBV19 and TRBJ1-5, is DGGITQSPKYLFRKEGQNVTLSCEQNLNHDAMYWYRQDPGQGLRLIYYSQIVNDFQKGDIAEGYSVSREKKESFPLTVTSAQKNPTAFYLCASTARLNRGLNQPQHFGDGTRLSIL.

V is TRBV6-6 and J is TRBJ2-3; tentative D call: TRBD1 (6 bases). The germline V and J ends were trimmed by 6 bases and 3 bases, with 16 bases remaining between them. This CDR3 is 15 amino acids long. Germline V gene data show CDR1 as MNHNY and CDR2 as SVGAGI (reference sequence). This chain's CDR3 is CASRARQAPTDTQYF. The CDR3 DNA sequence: TGTGCCAGCAGGGCAAGACAGGCGCCGACAGATACGCAGTATTTT.

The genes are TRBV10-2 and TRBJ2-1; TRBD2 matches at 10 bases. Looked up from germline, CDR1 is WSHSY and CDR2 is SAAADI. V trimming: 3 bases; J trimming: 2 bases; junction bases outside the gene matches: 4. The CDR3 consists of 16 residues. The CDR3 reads CASSDRLAGPYNEQFF. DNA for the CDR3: TGCGCCAGCAGTGACCGACTAGCGGGCCCCTACAATGAGCAGTTCTTC.

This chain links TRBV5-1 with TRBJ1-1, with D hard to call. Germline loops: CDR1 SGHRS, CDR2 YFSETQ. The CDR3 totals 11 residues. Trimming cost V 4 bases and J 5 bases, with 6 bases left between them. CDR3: CASSGETEAFF. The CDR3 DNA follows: TGCGCCAGCAGCGGAGAAACTGAAGCTTTCTTT.

The CDR3 protein is CASQPGPGNYGYTF. CDR3 sequence (DNA): TGTGCCAGCCAACCCGGCCCCGGGAACTATGGCTACACCTTC. The chain carries TRBV7-2 and TRBJ1-2; D is unresolved. The CDR3 consists of 14 residues. Germline V gene data show CDR1 as SGHTA and CDR2 as FQGNSA. Trimming cost V 8 bases and J 2 bases, with 15 bases left between them.

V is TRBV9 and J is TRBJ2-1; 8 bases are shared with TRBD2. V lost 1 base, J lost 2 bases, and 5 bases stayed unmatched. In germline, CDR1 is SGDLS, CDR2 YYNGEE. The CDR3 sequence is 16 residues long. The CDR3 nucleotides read TGTGCCAGCAGCGTATCCACTAGCGGAGCCTACAATGAGCAGTTCTTC. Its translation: CASSVSTSGAYNEQFF.

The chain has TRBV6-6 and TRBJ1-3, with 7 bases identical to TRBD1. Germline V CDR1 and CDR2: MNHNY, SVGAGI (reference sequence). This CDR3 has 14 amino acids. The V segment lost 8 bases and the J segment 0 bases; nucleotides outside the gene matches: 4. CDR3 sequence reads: CASSRDSSGNTIYF. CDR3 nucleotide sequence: TGTGCCAGCTCCCGGGACAGCTCTGGAAACACCATATATTTT.